The entry below gives a single T cell receptor beta chain sequence along with its context. Its antigen is not identified. Repertoires were generated with immunoSEQ multiplex PCR, while TCRdb's copy carries only in-frame clones and drops some. The repertoire has roughly 39,000 clones, none seen only once; the ten largest take roughly 5.5%. This specimen belongs to a study of T cell clonality in common variable immunodeficiency. Patients had low serum IgG, IgA and/or IgM and specific antibody deficiency. Blood samples were heparinized, about 4.5 to 8 ml per donor. Findings and caveats of the study: CVID patient heterogeneity limited repertoire-clinical complication correlations. Reportedly, TCR beta sequences from common variable immunodeficiency showed fewer deletions and N-nucleotide insertions.

This clonotype was sampled from a human donor with common variable immunodeficiency. Sequenced input: peripheral blood mononuclear cells.

The DNA read from the CDR3 is TGTGCCTGGAGTGTGGTCTCCTTTAGCGGA. This translates into CAWSVVSFSG. The full-length CDR3 reads as CAWSVVSFSGAFF. This chain links TRBV30 with TRBJ1-1, with D hard to call. The read finishes 3 residues shy of the CDR3 end, and the germline J gene is used to complete it. The CDR3 spans 13 residues. CDR1 and CDR2 (germline): GTSNPN, SVGIG (reference sequence).